This T cell receptor (beta chain) was sequenced in a study of Ad26.COV2.S vaccination and SARS-CoV-2 variants. Study observations and caveats: Spike-specific TCR breadth ran higher among vaccine recipients than placebo recipients.

Only one count was recorded for this clone. Its antigen is not identified. Profiling relied on immunoSEQ multiplex PCR, and the TCRdb table lists in-frame clones only, not all of them. Of some 290,000 clones in the sample, around four fifths were seen once. This sample's treatment: about 20 received Ad26.COV2.S at low or high dose, single or two shots; roughly 5 received placebo; per-sample allocation not given. Vaccine and placebo recipients were sampled on day 63 after the first injection. Its platform was an Ad26 vector, and its expressed antigen was Wuhan-strain SARS-CoV-2 spike. Trimming pared 0 bases from V and 2 bases from J, leaving 11 bases between. Per the germline V gene, CDR1 is SGHAT and CDR2 is FQNNGV. The CDR3 is made up of 16 amino acids.

The receptor was isolated from a person between 18 and 65 years old who received the Ad26.COV2.S COVID-19 vaccine or a placebo. Here the sequenced sample was peripheral blood, taken in a trial of Ad26.COV2.S vaccine versus placebo. The chain is built from TRBV11-2 and TRBJ2-1; D tentatively reads TRBD1 or TRBD2 (7 bases each). CDR3 coding DNA: TGTGCCAGCAGCTTAGATGCAGGGGGGGCCTACAATGAGCAGTTCTTC. Translated, it gives CASSLDAGGAYNEQFF. The full variable domain, with the rest looked up from reference TRBV11-2 and TRBJ2-1, is EAGVAQSPRYKIIEKRQSVAFWCNPISGHATLYWYQQILGQGPKLLIQFQNNGVVDDSQLPKDRFSAERLKGVDSTLKIQPAKLEDSAVYLCASSLDAGGAYNEQFFGPGTRLTVL.